This record concerns one T cell receptor (beta chain) sequence. The data stem from a study of shared clonotypes between healthy human individuals. The wider study: Researchers drew samples from two women and three men aged 18 to 49. Each donor had three CD4 naive, three CD4 memory, two CD8 naive and one CD8 memory plate.

Naive CD8 cells lacked CD45RO and underwent positive selection for CCR7, leaving out terminally differentiated effector memory CD45RA+ cells. Donors were healthy HIV-negative adults without recent acute infections or vaccinations. Each subset's genomic DNA was split evenly across several immunoSEQ plates. Only in-frame clones appear in the TCRdb table, and some are missing; sequencing was by immunoSEQ multiplex PCR. The top ten hold approximately 1.7% of the sample, which has around 2,000,000 clones, under 95% seen once. The CDR3 totals 16 residues. V lost 4 bases and J 1 base, leaving 16 bases between the germline ends. Germline V gene data show CDR1 as LNHDA and CDR2 as SQIVND (reference sequence).

The sample was naive CD8+ T cells from PBMCs. The source of this sequence is a man younger than 30 in good health. Some clones in this sample may be carry-over from other donors' samples. The V call is TRBV19, the J call TRBJ1-2, with D possibly being TRBD1 (5 bases). CDR3 bases: TGTGCCAGTAGTACGATCCGGGACGGTGGTAACTATGGCTACACCTTC. It specifies CASSTIRDGGNYGYTF.